This T cell receptor (beta chain) came from a study of T cells in localized non-small cell lung cancer. Overall study results and limits: The highest T cell clonality was in uninvolved adjacent lung, above tumor.

With V trimmed by 2 bases and J by 5 bases, 4 bases remained unmatched. The CDR3 runs 15 residues. Germline V gene lookup returns CDR1 SGDLS and CDR2 YYNGEE. With regard to this clone: Its antigen is still unknown.

The repertoire was sequenced with immunoSEQ multiplex PCR; TCRdb's copy has only in-frame clones and lacks some. The table shows tens of thousands of clones, with around nine tenths occurring only once. The V call is TRBV9, the J call TRBJ1-5; 10 bases align to TRBD1. The source of this sequence is a woman aged 40-75 years with stage I squamous cell lung carcinoma. The sequenced sample was peripheral blood, obtained before any cancer treatment. The CDR3 DNA sequence: TGTGCCAGCAGCGTCGGACAGGGGGGGTATCAGCCCCAGCATTTT. This codes for CASSVGQGGYQPQHF.